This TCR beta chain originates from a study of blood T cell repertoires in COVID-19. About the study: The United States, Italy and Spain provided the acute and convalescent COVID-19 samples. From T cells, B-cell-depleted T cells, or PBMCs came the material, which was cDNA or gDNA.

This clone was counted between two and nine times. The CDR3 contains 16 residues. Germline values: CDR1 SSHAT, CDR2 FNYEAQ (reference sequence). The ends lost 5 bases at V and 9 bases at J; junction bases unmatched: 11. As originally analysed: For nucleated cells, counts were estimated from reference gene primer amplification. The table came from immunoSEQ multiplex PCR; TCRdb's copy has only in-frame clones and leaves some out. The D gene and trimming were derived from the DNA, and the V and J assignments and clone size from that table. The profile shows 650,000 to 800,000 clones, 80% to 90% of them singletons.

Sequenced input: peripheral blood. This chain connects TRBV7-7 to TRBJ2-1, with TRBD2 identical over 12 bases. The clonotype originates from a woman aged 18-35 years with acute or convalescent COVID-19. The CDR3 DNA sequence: TGTGCCAGCAGCAAAACGGGACTAGCGGGTCTGGGTGAGCAGTTCTTC. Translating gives CASSKTGLAGLGEQFF.